This TCR beta chain was documented in a study of T cell changes during pregnancy in multiple sclerosis. This clone was seen only a few times. The CDR3 has 13 amino acids. CDR1 and CDR2 from the germline V gene are SNHLY and FYNNEI. Trimming removed 8 bases from V and 8 bases from J; junction bases left unmatched: 10. Profiled with immunoSEQ multiplex PCR; TCRdb holds only in-frame clones, not every one. The sample lists some 22,000 clones; more than 85% were seen once. The sequencing used CD4+ T cells from peripheral blood mononuclear cells, collected in the second trimester of pregnancy. The receptor's source is a female donor in good health, enrolled as a control in a pregnancy study. The J gene is TRBJ1-1, the V gene TRBV2; 8 bases align to TRBD1. Written as DNA, the CDR3 is TGTGCCAGCCTCGGAAACAGGGGGGGGGAAGCTTTCTTT. It is translated as CASLGNRGGEAFF.